This is a list of T cell receptor beta chains from one sample in a study of blood T cells in healthy people across ages. In TCRdb, the 5' RACE reads were re-called with MiXCR into one record per CDR3 protein. The sample records about 730,000 distinct CDR3 sequences, approximately 43% being singletons. Sequenced sample: blood. Receptors originate from a woman in her sixties in good health. CDR3s include the opening cysteine and the closing phenylalanine or tryptophan.

len	v_gene	j_gene	CDR3aa
16	TRBV11-1	TRBJ1-6	CASSLRVGQGASPLHF
16	TRBV9	TRBJ2-7	CASSPGTSGASYEQYF
13	TRBV7-9	TRBJ2-1	CASSAPQHNEQFF
17	TRBV19	TRBJ2-2	CASSIPLTGINTGELFF
12	TRBV7-2	TRBJ2-1	CASTPQYNEQFF
17	TRBV7-8	TRBJ2-7	CASSLGTGTGDSYEQYF
14	TRBV7-2	TRBJ1-6	CASSSLMGNSPLHF
13	TRBV20-1	TRBJ1-2	CSATGGVNYGYTF
12	TRBV12-3/TRBV12-4	TRBJ1-5	CASSKRDQPQHF
13	TRBV20-1	TRBJ1-5	CSASGQNNQPQHF
12	TRBV29-1	TRBJ1-1	CSVSATADEAFF
13	TRBV10-3	TRBJ1-4	CAAQSSTNEKLFF
15	TRBV15	TRBJ1-2	CATSRDSGSSYGYTF